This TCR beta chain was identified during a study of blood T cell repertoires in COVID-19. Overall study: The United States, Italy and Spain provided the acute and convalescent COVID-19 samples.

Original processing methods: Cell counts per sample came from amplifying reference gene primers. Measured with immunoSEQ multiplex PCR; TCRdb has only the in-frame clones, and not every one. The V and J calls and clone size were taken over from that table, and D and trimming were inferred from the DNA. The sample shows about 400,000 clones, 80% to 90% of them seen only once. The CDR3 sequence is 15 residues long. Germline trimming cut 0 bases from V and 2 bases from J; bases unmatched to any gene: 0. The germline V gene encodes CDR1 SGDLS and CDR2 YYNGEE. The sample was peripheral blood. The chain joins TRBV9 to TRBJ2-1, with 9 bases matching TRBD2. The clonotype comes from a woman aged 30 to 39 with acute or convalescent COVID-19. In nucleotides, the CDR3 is TGTGCCAGCAGCGTAGCTAGCGGGGCCTACAATGAGCAGTTCTTC. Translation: CASSVASGAYNEQFF.